These T cell receptor beta chains were read from a single sample in a study of blood T cell repertoires in COVID-19. Clones were sequenced by immunoSEQ multiplex PCR, and TCRdb holds only the in-frame ones, with some missing. Of 110,000 to 150,000 clones in the sample, approximately 87% are singletons; the top ten hold approximately 11%. Sequenced input: PBMCs or T cells enriched from blood (not recorded which). The receptors originated from a man aged 55-75 years who had recovered from COVID-19. Each CDR3 is given with its conserved first and last residue.

CASSQDLATAYEQYF | TRBV4-1
CASSPDGTGGWNTEAFF | TRBV5-1
CASSVTSGVGTGELFF | TRBV6-1
CASSAPDSRNEKLFF | TRBV5-1
CASSTFLAGEETQYF | TRBV5-1
CASSLDKRITGELFF | TRBV5-1
CASSPISGGTDTQYF | TRBV18
CASSLAVYNEQFF | TRBV7-2
CASSVTSGGHNEQFF | TRBV2
CASSIQRNAEAFF | TRBV11-2
CASQSRGQNTEAFF | TRBV2
CASSSSAGNTIYF | TRBV6-6
CASRDRQGNYGYTF | TRBV2
CASCFQGAVETQYF | TRBV5-1
CASSPNTGGDQPQHF | TRBV5-1
CASSGQGMNTEAFF | TRBV2
CASGTTGSGFGELFF | TRBV23-1
CASSPLMSEGRSGNTIYF | TRBV28
CAISWTRAEETQYF | TRBV10-3
CAISNNEKLFF | TRBV10-3
CASSQGSGTGDVETQYF | TRBV4-1
CAWSGQTDQPQHF | TRBV30
CASRDIRDYQPQHF | TRBV2
CASKEQGANTEAFF | TRBV5-5
CASQGGLSYEQYF | TRBV6-5
CASSVATAEGPQHF | TRBV9
CASSYRLAGVAEQFF | TRBV6-5
CSPGASGRADTGELFF | TRBV29-1
CASSIRTSPAETQYF | TRBV11-1
CASSETRGSNEQYF | TRBV5-1
CASSVATRAGYTF | TRBV9
CASSLSQGVTDEQYF | TRBV27
CATNRDANTGELFF | TRBV14
CASSPDRTGYSYEQYF | TRBV7-9
CAISVRQGEETQYF | TRBV10-3
CASSAPTGNEQFF | TRBV9
CASSIGRGNEQFF | TRBV19
CSVGQGTSSYEQYF | TRBV29-1
CASSRGARRLEGETQYF | TRBV7-9
CASSLETGTNTGELFF | TRBV7-6
CASSTVTGVNGYTF | TRBV6-5
CASSVGSEQYF | TRBV10-1
CASRAGVGVETQYF | TRBV19
CASSSTGTITDTQYF | TRBV5-4
CASSVAGGSYNEQFF | TRBV5-1
CASSLPPGQGGSSSGNTIYF | TRBV9
CASSLSASGPQETQYF | TRBV5-4
CASSSGRGRTGELFF | TRBV5-1
CASSQDTGVPNTGELFF | TRBV3-1/TRBV3-2
CSVAEAKNIQYF | TRBV29-1
CASSRGSGAYNEQFF | TRBV5-4
CASMRGSSGNTIYF | TRBV6-5
CASSTFSAITDTQYF | TRBV19
CASSLLGGIEEKLFF | TRBV5-1
CASSSSRLAFEQYF | TRBV3-1/TRBV3-2
CATSSQVGSYTF | TRBV15
CARPVTGHPIPPLHF | TRBV6-5
CASSLYGNYGYTF | TRBV5-1
CAWRAQGTINSPLHF | TRBV30